This T cell receptor (beta chain) was captured in a study of blood T cell repertoires in COVID-19. Study-level background: Italy, Spain and the United States were the sources of the convalescent and acute COVID-19 samples. From T cells, B-cell-depleted T cells, or PBMCs came the material, which was cDNA or gDNA.

V dropped 0 bases and J dropped 4; count of bases not matched to a gene: 5. Germline values: CDR1 SGHNT, CDR2 YYREEE (reference sequence). The CDR3 has 16 residues. Seattle-derived patients entered the study during active infection and were followed longitudinally. Per the original methods: Amplification of reference gene primers was used by the study to estimate nucleated cell counts. TCRdb's table, derived via immunoSEQ multiplex PCR, lists solely in-frame clones and lacks some. From that table come the V and J calls and clone size; the DNA was used to work out D and trimming. The sample lists roughly 200,000 clones; 84% were seen once.

The sequence was collected from an elderly woman with COVID-19, enrolled during active disease. Source material: peripheral blood. The chain is built from TRBV5-4 and TRBJ2-2, with 8 bases lining up with TRBD2. As DNA, the CDR3 is TGTGCCAGCAGCTTGGCGAGCGGGGGATTCACCGGGGAGCTGTTTTTT. Translated, it gives CASSLASGGFTGELFF.